The 25 T cell receptor beta chains presented below share a single source sample, sequenced in a study of blood T cell repertoires in COVID-19. TCRdb keeps only in-frame clones here, not all; method: immunoSEQ multiplex PCR. The table records around 160,000 clones, 85% to 90% of them present only once. The sample was peripheral blood. The receptors originated from a woman in her seventies with COVID-19, enrolled during active disease.

The chain has TRBV6-1 and TRBJ1-2; TRBD1 agrees at 8 bases. Trimming cost V 3 bases and J 8 bases; bases outside gene matches: 8. CDR1 is MNHNS, CDR2 SASEGT, per germline. CDR3 length equals 14 residues. The CDR3 loop is CASSEAGGARGYTF. The CDR3 DNA reads TGTGCCAGCAGTGAGGCAGGGGGCGCGAGGGGCTACACCTTC.

The chain employs TRBV15 and TRBJ1-6; TRBD1 agrees at 8 bases. From germline, CDR1 is LNHNV and CDR2 YYDKDF (reference sequence). This CDR3 is built from 15 residues. Germline trimming cut 5 bases from V and 8 bases from J; bases unmatched to any gene: 8. The CDR3 loop is CATSWEDRVDSPLHF. DNA of the CDR3: TGTGCCACCAGCTGGGAGGACAGGGTAGATTCACCCCTCCACTTT.

The chain links TRBV5-4 to TRBJ1-3, with a tentative D call TRBD1 (5 bases). This CDR3 is built from 13 residues. Trimming took off 1 base at V and 7 bases at J, with 9 bases between the two ends. Germline CDR1 SGHNT, CDR2 YYREEE (reference sequence). The CDR3 DNA reads as TGTGCCAGCAGCTTGTCAGGGTCTAACACCATATATTTT. Amino acids: CASSLSGSNTIYF.

CDR3 in DNA: TGCAGTGCTAGTTCCGGGGATCGCTATGGCTACACCTTC. Encoded protein: CSASSGDRYGYTF. V and J are TRBV20-1 and TRBJ1-2; D ambiguous. CDR1 DFQATT and CDR2 SNEGSKA come from the germline V gene (reference sequence). The CDR3 sequence is 13 residues long. Trimming removed 3 bases from V and 4 bases from J, with 12 bases in between.

The chain combines TRBV5-6 with TRBJ2-3; 9 positions agree with TRBD2. V shed 0 bases and J 6 bases; nucleotides not matched to a gene: 5. CDR1 and CDR2 (germline): SGHDT, YYEEEE. The CDR3 totals 15 residues. CDR3 in DNA: TGTGCCAGCAGCTTGGTAGCGGGGGCCCAGGATACGCAGTATTTT. As protein: CASSLVAGAQDTQYF. Based on the CDR3 plus reference TRBV5-6 and TRBJ2-3, the full variable domain is DAGVTQSPTHLIKTRGQQVTLRCSPKSGHDTVSWYQQALGQGPQFIFQYYEEEERQRGNFPDRFSGHQFPNYSSELNVNALLLGDSALYLCASSLVAGAQDTQYFGPGTRLTVL.

This clone showed up just once. This chain joins TRBV28 and TRBJ1-6, with D perhaps matching TRBD1 (6 bases). The CDR3 is 14 amino acids. V shed 6 bases and J shed 12 bases, with 18 bases lying between them. CDR1 and CDR2 (germline): MDHEN, SYDVKM. The CDR3 bases are TGTGCCAGCAGCCCGGACAGTGCGTTATTACCCCTCCACTTT. Encoded protein: CASSPDSALLPLHF.

This clone was recorded only once. This chain uses TRBV19 with TRBJ1-6, with 7 bases fitting TRBD1. The CDR3 totals 14 residues. Trimming cost V 4 bases and J 9 bases; bases outside gene matches: 6. Germline values: CDR1 LNHDA, CDR2 SQIVND (reference sequence). The CDR3 loop is CASSNTGAISPLHF. As DNA, the CDR3 is TGTGCCAGTAGTAACACAGGGGCTATTTCACCCCTCCACTTT.

The V call is TRBV18, the J call TRBJ2-5, with D possibly TRBD1 on 6 matching bases. The ends were cut back, 4 bases at V and 2 bases at J, with 11 bases in the middle. In germline, CDR1 is KGHSH, CDR2 LQKENI. The CDR3 length is 14 residues. CDR3 bases: TGTGCCAGCTCACTACAGGACAGACAAGAGACCCAGTACTTC. Translating it yields CASSLQDRQETQYF.

V gene TRBV2 combines with J gene TRBJ1-2, with 9 bases matching TRBD1. The germline V gene encodes CDR1 SNHLY and CDR2 FYNNEI. The CDR3 sequence is 14 residues long. V trimming: 4 bases; J trimming: 8 bases; junction bases outside the gene matches: 8. CDR3 coding DNA: TGTGCCAGCAGTGCAAGGACAGGGGAATTCGGCTACACCTTC. Protein: CASSARTGEFGYTF.

Worth noting for this clone: The sample holds other DNA sequences that translate to the same CDR3. The V and J genes are TRBV7-2 and TRBJ1-5; TRBD1 might be the D (6 bases). Per the germline V gene, CDR1 is SGHTA and CDR2 is FQGNSA. The CDR3 length is 15 residues. The V gene lost 1 base and the J gene lost 1 base, with 8 bases spanning the gap. The CDR3 here is CASSLGRGSNQPQHF. The DNA of the CDR3 is TGTGCCAGCAGCTTAGGCAGGGGAAGCAATCAGCCCCAGCATTTT.

The rearrangement uses TRBV9 and TRBJ1-3; D gene uncertain. CDR3 size: 17 residues. V dropped 0 bases and J dropped 1 base, with 14 bases sitting between them. Germline V gene lookup returns CDR1 SGDLS and CDR2 YYNGEE. Here the CDR3 DNA reads TGTGCCAGCAGCGTAGCTTCCCCAGTATCTTCTGGAAACACCATATATTTT. Its protein product is CASSVASPVSSGNTIYF.

The chain carries TRBV28 and TRBJ1-1; D is undetermined. The CDR3 has 15 amino acids. V lost 5 bases to trimming and J lost 2 bases, with 15 bases between them. The germline V gene encodes CDR1 MDHEN and CDR2 SYDVKM. The CDR3 DNA reads as TGTGCCAGCAGTCCCCCCTGGGCCCAAAACACTGAAGCTTTCTTT. It translates to CASSPPWAQNTEAFF.

Here the CDR3 DNA reads TGTGCCAGCAGCACGACAGGGCATCAGCCCCAGCATTTT. Its protein product is CASSTTGHQPQHF. This chain connects TRBV7-9 to TRBJ1-5; the match to TRBD1 covers 7 bases. Germline V CDR1 and CDR2: SEHNR, FQNEAQ (reference sequence). Trimming at V came to 5 bases and at J to 5 bases, leaving 3 bases not matched to a gene. This CDR3 is 13 amino acids long.

This sequence joins TRBV11-2 and TRBJ1-3, with no clear D. This CDR3 has 13 residues. In germline, CDR1 is SGHAT, CDR2 FQNNGV. V was clipped by 3 bases and J by 0 bases, with 3 bases between them. The CDR3 loop reads CASSFNSGNTIYF. CDR3 sequence (DNA): TGTGCCAGCAGCTTTAACTCTGGAAACACCATATATTTT.

The V gene is TRBV27, the J gene TRBJ2-5; 12 bases map to TRBD1. The CDR3 totals 15 residues. Germline assignment: CDR1 MNHEY and CDR2 SMNVEV (reference sequence). V lost 6 bases and J lost 4; bases outside the gene matches: 6. The CDR3, as DNA: TGTGCCAGCAGGGCCCGGGACAGGGGGCCAGAGACCCAGTACTTC. Its translation: CASRARDRGPETQYF.

In its sample, this clone was seen once. CDR3 in DNA: TGTGCCAGCAGTTACAGGGACAGGGGCTACGAGCAGTACTTC. It is translated as CASSYRDRGYEQYF. The chain carries TRBV6-5 and TRBJ2-7; TRBD1 matches at 10 bases. Germline V CDR1 and CDR2: MNHEY, SVGAGI. The CDR3 consists of 14 residues. Trimming at V came to 2 bases and at J to 3 bases, leaving 1 base not matched to a gene.

The chain is built from TRBV19 and TRBJ2-3; 7 bases map to TRBD2. Germline CDR1 reads LNHDA; CDR2 reads SQIVND (reference sequence). V lost 6 bases and J lost 3; bases outside the gene matches: 12. The CDR3 contains 16 residues. The CDR3 DNA sequence: TGTGCCAGTAGCTGGGGGGAGCGGGGCGCTACAGATACGCAGTATTTT. This sequence encodes CASSWGERGATDTQYF.

The chain employs TRBV6-5 and TRBJ2-3; the D gene is possibly TRBD2 (7 bases). The CDR3 consists of 15 residues. Germline CDR1 and CDR2: MNHEY and SVGAGI. Trimming stripped 5 bases from V and 5 bases from J, with 17 bases between. The CDR3 loop reads CASSSSRGALDTQYF. CDR3 coding DNA: TGTGCCAGCAGTAGCTCCCGGGGGGCCTTAGATACGCAGTATTTT.

The chain carries TRBV5-4 and TRBJ2-2, with D tentatively TRBD1 (6 bases). Trimming removed 0 bases at V and 0 bases at J, with 6 bases between. Germline V CDR1 and CDR2: SGHNT, YYREEE (reference sequence). The CDR3 is made up of 15 amino acids. The CDR3 protein is CASSLDRANTGELFF. As DNA, the CDR3 is TGTGCCAGCAGCTTGGACAGGGCGAACACCGGGGAGCTGTTTTTT.

This rearrangement joins TRBV15 to TRBJ1-3; D is ambiguous. The CDR3 runs 14 residues. Germline-derived CDR1 and CDR2 are LNHNV and YYDKDF (reference sequence). Trimming removed 7 bases at V and 1 base at J, with 11 bases between. The chain's CDR3 is CATTLSLSGNTIYF. The CDR3 nucleotides read TGTGCCACCACACTAAGCTTATCTGGAAACACCATATATTTT.

V and J are TRBV2 and TRBJ1-5; D possibly corresponds to TRBD1 (5 bases). Trimming shortened V by 4 bases and J by 3 bases, and 10 bases separated the two germline ends. Germline V lookup: CDR1 SNHLY, CDR2 FYNNEI. CDR3 length equals 14 residues. CDR3 amino acids: CASSVQGINQPQHF. In DNA, the CDR3 is TGTGCCAGCAGTGTTCAGGGAATCAATCAGCCCCAGCATTTT. Variable domain in full (rest from reference TRBV2 and TRBJ1-5): EPEVTQTPSHQVTQMGQEVILRCVPISNHLYFYWYRQILGQKVEFLVSFYNNEISEKSEIFDDQFSVERPDGSNFTLKIRSTKLEDSAMYFCASSVQGINQPQHFGDGTRLSIL.

Note on this clone: No DNA is shown, since the ends of the CDR3 on it are uncertain; the CDR3 is the one TCRdb lists. The J gene is TRBJ2-7, the V gene TRBV27; no check of the table's D call, TRBD1, against the DNA was made. In germline, CDR1 is MNHEY, CDR2 SMNVEV (reference sequence). Ends included, the CDR3 has 15 residues. The CDR3 spells CAMLFFGARGAEQYF.

The chain combines TRBV2 with TRBJ2-1; a possible D gene is TRBD2 (6 bases). This CDR3 comprises 12 residues. CDR1 is SNHLY, CDR2 FYNNEI, per germline. The germline V and J ends were trimmed by 8 bases and 5 bases, with 10 bases remaining between them. In DNA, the CDR3 is TGTGCCAGCCGCCGGGAGAACAATGAGCAGTTCTTC. Its translation: CASRRENNEQFF.

V usage is TRBV6-2 or TRBV6-3 and J usage is TRBJ1-4; a weak D match, TRBD1 (5 bases). The germline gives CDR1 MNHEY, CDR2 SVGEGT. Between the trimmed V and J ends, which lost 2 bases and 4 bases, there was a span of 8 bases. The CDR3 has 14 amino acids. CDR3 coding DNA: TGTGCCAGCAGTTACCCCGACAGTAATGAAAAACTGTTTTTT. This codes for CASSYPDSNEKLFF.

The rearrangement uses TRBV7-9 and TRBJ2-5; D call uncertain. Per the germline V gene, CDR1 is SEHNR and CDR2 is FQNEAQ (reference sequence). V was pared by 0 bases and J by 5 bases, with 4 bases between. The CDR3 consists of 12 residues. In DNA, the CDR3 is TGTGCCAGCAGCTTAGCGAGCGAGACCCAGTACTTC. It encodes CASSLASETQYF.